The 2 T cell receptor beta chains reported below all come from one sample, sequenced in a study of cytomegalovirus exposure and HLA in healthy donors. With 60 Vbeta and 13 Jbeta primers, the PCR was carried out. Generated by immunoSEQ multiplex PCR, the TCRdb table keeps only in-frame clones and is missing some. The data contain over 100,000 clones, 55% to 75% of them singletons. The material sequenced was PBMCs. Source of these receptors: a woman in her 70s in good health and CMV-seropositive.

The chain joins TRBV5-8 to TRBJ1-1, with D possibly TRBD1 on 5 matching bases. CDR1 is SGHTS and CDR2 is YDEGEE in the germline V gene. This CDR3 contains 15 residues. With 4 bases removed from V and 1 base from J, the gap between germline ends came to 14 bases. The CDR3 here is CASSPARGENTEAFF. In DNA, the CDR3 is TGTGCCAGCAGCCCCGCTAGGGGCGAGAACACTGAAGCTTTCTTT.

The J gene is TRBJ2-7, the V gene TRBV27, with 8 bases fitting TRBD1. The J segment lost 4 bases and the V segment lost 5 bases, leaving 7 bases of the junction unmatched. CDR3 length: 14 amino acids. Germline CDR1 MNHEY, CDR2 SMNVEV (reference sequence). CDR3 coding DNA: TGTGCCAGCAGTATCTACAGGGGGTTTTACGAGCAGTACTTC. Translated: CASSIYRGFYEQYF.